This T cell receptor (beta chain) originates from a study of blood T cell repertoires in COVID-19. Exposed participants encountered a COVID-19 case during the 2 weeks preceding study entry. CDR3 length: 16 amino acids. Germline-derived CDR1 and CDR2 are LNHDA and SQIVND (reference sequence). V lost 4 bases and J lost 0; bases outside the gene matches: 3. Measured with immunoSEQ multiplex PCR; TCRdb has only the in-frame clones, and not every one. The data show 350,000 to 500,000 clones, with 88% seen just once and approximately 1.5% held by the top ten. The V call is TRBV19, the J call TRBJ1-5, with 10 positions matching TRBD1. The sequenced sample consisted of PBMCs or T cells enriched from blood (not recorded which). The receptor was isolated from a woman aged 18-30 years who had been exposed to COVID-19. The CDR3, as DNA: TGTGCCAGTAGTAGGACAGGGGGAGGTAGCAATCAGCCCCAGCATTTT. This codes for CASSRTGGGSNQPQHF.